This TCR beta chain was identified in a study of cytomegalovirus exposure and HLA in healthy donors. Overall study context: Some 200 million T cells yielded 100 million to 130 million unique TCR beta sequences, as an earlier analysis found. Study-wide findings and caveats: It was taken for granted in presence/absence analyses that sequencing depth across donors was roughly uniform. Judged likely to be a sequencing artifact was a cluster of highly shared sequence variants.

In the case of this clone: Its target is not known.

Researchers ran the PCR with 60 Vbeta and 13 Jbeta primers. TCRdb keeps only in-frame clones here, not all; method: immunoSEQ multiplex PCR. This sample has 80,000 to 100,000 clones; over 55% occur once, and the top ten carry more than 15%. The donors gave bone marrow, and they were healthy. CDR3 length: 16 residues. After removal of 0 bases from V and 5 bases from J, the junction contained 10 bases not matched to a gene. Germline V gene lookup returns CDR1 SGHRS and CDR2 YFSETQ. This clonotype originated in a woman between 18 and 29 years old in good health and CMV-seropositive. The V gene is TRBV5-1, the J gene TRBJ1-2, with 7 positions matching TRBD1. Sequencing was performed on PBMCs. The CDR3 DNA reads TGCGCCAGCAGCTTGGTAGGGGGCGCCGCAGCTTATGGCTACACCTTC. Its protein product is CASSLVGGAAAYGYTF.